This T cell receptor beta chain was obtained from a study of cytomegalovirus exposure and HLA in healthy donors. About the research overall: The roughly 670 first-cohort repertoires shared a platform with the roughly 110 validation repertoires, as reported in a later analysis.

Overall study findings and caveats: The classifier reportedly diagnosed cytomegalovirus status with high specificity and sensitivity.

Comments on this clone: What it recognizes is unknown.

Assay: immunoSEQ multiplex PCR; the TCRdb copy retains only in-frame clones and omits some. The table lists some 75,000 clones, roughly 95% of them singletons. The origin of this receptor is a young woman in good health and CMV-seronegative. Sequencing used PBMCs.

For the CDR3, the DNA is TGTGCCAGCAGCTTCCCGACAGGGGAGACTGAAGCTTTCTTT. It translates to CASSFPTGETEAFF. The chain joins TRBV5-6 to TRBJ1-1, with TRBD1 matching over 8 bases. CDR1 is SGHDT, CDR2 YYEEEE, per germline. This CDR3 spans 14 amino acids. V lost 2 bases, J lost 5 bases, and 5 bases stayed unmatched.